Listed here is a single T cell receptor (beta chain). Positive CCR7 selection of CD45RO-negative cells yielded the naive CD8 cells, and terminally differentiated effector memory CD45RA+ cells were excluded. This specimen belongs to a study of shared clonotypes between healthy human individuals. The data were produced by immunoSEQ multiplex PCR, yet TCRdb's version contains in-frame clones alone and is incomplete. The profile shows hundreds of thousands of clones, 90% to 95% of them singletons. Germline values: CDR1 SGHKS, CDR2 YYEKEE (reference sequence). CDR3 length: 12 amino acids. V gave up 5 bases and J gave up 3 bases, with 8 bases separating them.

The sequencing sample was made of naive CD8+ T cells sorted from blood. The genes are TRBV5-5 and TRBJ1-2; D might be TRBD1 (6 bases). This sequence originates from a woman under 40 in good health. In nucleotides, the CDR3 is TGTGCCAGCAGTGCAGGGGACTATGGCTACACCTTC. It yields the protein CASSAGDYGYTF.